Sequencing of this TCR beta chain was carried out in a study of CD8+CD57+ T cells in acquired aplastic anemia. For CDR3 and TCR beta VDJ profiling, genomic DNA was the template used. TCRdb fed the reads into MiXCR, producing one record per CDR3 protein. This sample has 150,000 or so distinct CDR3 sequences; 40% to 50% occur once, and the top ten carry 0.85% to 1.2%. An expansion of CD8+CD57+ cells by flow cytometry had been shown in patients chosen for sequencing. There was no therapy given to any patient before the blood sampling took place. The clonotype originates from a human donor with aplastic anemia. The sequenced sample consisted of sorted CD4+, CD8+, or CD8+CD57+ T cells (not recorded which) from PBMCs.

The CDR3 protein is CASSIEQGTNQPQHF. The CDR3 DNA is TGTGCCAGTAGTATCGAACAGGGGACTAATCAGCCCCAGCATTTT. The chain joins TRBV19 to TRBJ1-5, with TRBD1 matching 7 bases. V shed 3 bases, J shed 4 bases, and the junction held 6 bases outside the gene matches. The germline CDR1 and CDR2 sequences are LNHDA and SQIVND (reference sequence). The length of the CDR3 is 15 residues.